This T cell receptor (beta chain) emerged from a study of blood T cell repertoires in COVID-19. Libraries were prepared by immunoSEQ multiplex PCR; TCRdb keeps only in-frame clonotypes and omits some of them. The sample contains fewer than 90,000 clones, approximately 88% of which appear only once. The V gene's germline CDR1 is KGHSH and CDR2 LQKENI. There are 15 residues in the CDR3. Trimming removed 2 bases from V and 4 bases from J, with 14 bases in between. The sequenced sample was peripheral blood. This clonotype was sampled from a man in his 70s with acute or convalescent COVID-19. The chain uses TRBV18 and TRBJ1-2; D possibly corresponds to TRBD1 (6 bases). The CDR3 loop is CASSPATGGTYGYTF. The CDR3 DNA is TGTGCCAGCTCACCAGCGACAGGAGGTACCTATGGCTACACCTTC.